One sample yielded the 29 T cell receptor beta chains listed below, sequenced in a study of T cells after yellow fever vaccination. TCRdb itself ran the 5' RACE reads through MiXCR, one entry per CDR3 protein. Of 450,000 to 600,000 distinct CDR3 sequences listed, roughly a sixth were seen once; the top ten hold roughly a sixth. Specimen: PBMCs, collected around 5 days after the first yellow fever vaccination. These receptors were collected from a young man who received the YFV17D yellow fever vaccine.

A few counts support this clonotype. The chain employs TRBV12-3 or TRBV12-4 and TRBJ1-1, with D unresolved. The CDR3 length is 14 residues. V shed 5 bases and J shed 1 base, with 11 bases lying between them. This CDR3 reads CASSLDGSNTEAFF. The CDR3 DNA reads TGTGCCAGCAGTCTGGACGGCTCGAACACTGAAGCTTTCTTT.

The rearrangement uses TRBV6-2 or TRBV6-3 and TRBJ2-1, with TRBD2 matching over 11 bases. This CDR3 spans 15 amino acids. CDR1 and CDR2 from the germline V gene are MNHEY and SVGEGT. V was clipped by 5 bases and J by 7 bases; unmatched bases: 7. For the CDR3, the DNA is TGTGCCAGCAGTGAGTTAGCGGGGGGGATTAATGAGCAGTTCTTC. This codes for CASSELAGGINEQFF.

V and J are TRBV14 and TRBJ2-5; D not certain. This CDR3 comprises 15 residues. Germline-derived CDR1 and CDR2 are SGHDN and FVKESK. Trimming removed 4 bases from V and 5 bases from J, with 17 bases in between. The CDR3: CASSPGATARETQYF. CDR3 bases: TGTGCCAGCAGCCCTGGCGCAACAGCGCGGGAGACCCAGTACTTC.

This chain links TRBV5-1 with TRBJ2-5, with TRBD2 matching 10 bases. The V gene's germline CDR1 is SGHRS and CDR2 YFSETQ. Trimming cost V 2 bases and J 2 bases; bases outside gene matches: 6. This CDR3 spans 16 amino acids. For the CDR3, the DNA is TGCGCCAGCAGCTTTATGGTGACTAGCGGGCAAGAGACCCAGTACTTC. This codes for CASSFMVTSGQETQYF.

This clonotype was found a few times. The V and J genes are TRBV3-1 and TRBJ1-3; D unclear. The CDR3 extends over 15 amino acids. Trimming cost V 1 base and J 2 bases, with 9 bases left between them. CDR1 LGHDT and CDR2 YNNKEL come from the germline V gene (reference sequence). CDR3 DNA: TGTGCCAGCAGCCAAGGCTGGATTGCTGGAAACACCATATATTTT. Encoded protein: CASSQGWIAGNTIYF.

The rearrangement links TRBV12-3 or TRBV12-4 to TRBJ1-2; 10 bases agree with TRBD1. V lost 4 bases, J lost 8 bases, and 4 bases stayed unmatched. The CDR3 consists of 13 residues. This CDR3 reads CASSSGTGVGYTF. The CDR3 DNA sequence: TGTGCCAGCAGTTCCGGGACAGGGGTAGGCTACACCTTC.

A few counts support this clonotype. The rearrangement uses TRBV7-9 and TRBJ1-1, with D unclear. Germline CDR1 reads SEHNR; CDR2 reads FQNEAQ (reference sequence). The CDR3 covers 14 residues. V gave up 6 bases and J gave up 6 bases, with 17 bases separating them. The CDR3 here is CASRFVEFSAEAFF. DNA for the CDR3: TGTGCCAGCAGGTTTGTGGAGTTCAGCGCTGAAGCTTTCTTT. The full variable domain, rest sourced from reference TRBV7-9 and TRBJ1-1, is DTGVSQNPRHKITKRGQNVTFRCDPISEHNRLYWYRQTLGQGPEFLTYFQNEAQLEKSRLLSDRFSAERPKGSFSTLEIQRTEQGDSAMYLCASRFVEFSAEAFFGQGTRLTVV.

This clonotype has more than one count but fewer than ten. At one boundary the junction diverges from the germline segment, which might be a read error. The chain is built from TRBV4-1 and TRBJ1-2, with D tentatively TRBD1 (5 bases). The CDR3 consists of 16 residues. CDR1 MGHRA and CDR2 YSYEKL come from the germline V gene. The CDR3 DNA reads as TGCGCCAGCAGCCAAGATCCCCAGGGAGTTGTCTATGGCTACACATTC. Translating gives CASSQDPQGVVYGYTF.

This clonotype has just a few counts. The genes are TRBV27 and TRBJ2-7; the match to TRBD2 covers 9 bases. The CDR3 length is 15 residues. V gave up 3 bases and J gave up 0 bases; unmatched junction bases: 3. Germline lookup yields CDR1 MNHEY and CDR2 SMNVEV (reference sequence). CDR3 sequence (DNA): TGTGCCAGCAGTTTTTTAGCGGGGGTCTCCTACGAGCAGTACTTC. This encodes CASSFLAGVSYEQYF.

The V gene is TRBV27, the J gene TRBJ2-7; D not certain. Germline V CDR1 and CDR2: MNHEY, SMNVEV (reference sequence). The length of the CDR3 is 15 residues. The V and J ends lost 5 bases and 2 bases respectively, with 16 bases between them. CDR3 nucleotides: TGTGCCAGCAGTGCGACCTCCAGCTTGACCTACGAGCAGTACGTC. This codes for CASSATSSLTYEQYV.

V and J are TRBV27 and TRBJ2-7; 9 positions agree with TRBD2. The length of the CDR3 is 15 residues. Per germline, CDR1 MNHEY and CDR2 SMNVEV (reference sequence). V was clipped by 2 bases and J by 6 bases; unmatched bases: 8. CDR3 in amino acids: CASSLGGLAGTEQYV. The DNA for the CDR3 is TGTGCCAGCAGTTTAGGGGGGCTAGCGGGGACCGAGCAGTACGTC.

This clonotype was found a few times. The chain combines TRBV27 with TRBJ1-6, with a tentative D call TRBD1 (5 bases). In germline, CDR1 is MNHEY, CDR2 SMNVEV (reference sequence). The length of the CDR3 is 15 residues. The ends were cut back, 6 bases at V and 7 bases at J, with 16 bases in the middle. The CDR3 region is CASSPLGDWNSPLHF. CDR3 nucleotide sequence: TGTGCCAGCAGCCCTCTTGGGGACTGGAATTCACCCCTCCACTTT.

There are a few counts of this clonotype. CDR3 DNA: TGTGCCAGCAGGCCTGGACAGGGAGGTTCACCCCTCCACTTT. Encoded protein: CASRPGQGGSPLHF. The genes are TRBV28 and TRBJ1-6; TRBD1 agrees at 8 bases. Germline V lookup: CDR1 MDHEN, CDR2 SYDVKM. J gave up 9 bases and V 6 bases, and 7 bases lay outside the gene matches. This CDR3 spans 14 amino acids.

This chain uses TRBV5-6 with TRBJ1-6; 8 nucleotides match TRBD1. The CDR3 is made up of 14 amino acids. Per the germline V gene, CDR1 is SGHDT and CDR2 is YYEEEE. V lost 4 bases to trimming and J lost 9 bases; unmatched junction nucleotides: 6. The CDR3 protein is CASSKDRVGSPLHF. DNA for the CDR3: TGTGCCAGCAGCAAGGACAGGGTGGGTTCACCCCTCCACTTT.

A few counts support this clonotype. This chain joins TRBV25-1 and TRBJ1-1, with a tentative D call TRBD1 (6 bases). V lost 8 bases and J 4 bases, leaving 14 bases between the germline ends. CDR3 length: 13 amino acids. The germline V gene encodes CDR1 MGHDK and CDR2 SYGVNS. The CDR3 is CASRGGEGTEAFF. As DNA, the CDR3 is TGTGCCAGCCGAGGGGGGGAGGGCACTGAAGCTTTCTTT.

This clonotype was counted at least ten times. The chain carries TRBV12-3 or TRBV12-4 and TRBJ2-3; 8 bases agree with TRBD1. V was clipped by 5 bases and J by 4 bases; unmatched bases: 11. This CDR3 has 16 amino acids. DNA of the CDR3: TGTGCCAGCAGTGCCCGGGACAGGAGGGCCCCAGATACGCAGTATTTT. The encoded protein is CASSARDRRAPDTQYF.

The chain links TRBV5-6 to TRBJ1-2, with TRBD1 identical over 7 bases. Germline CDR1 is SGHDT and CDR2 is YYEEEE. Trimming took 0 bases from V and 8 from J; bases not matched to a gene: 4. The CDR3 consists of 13 residues. CDR3 region: CASSLAAGGGYTF. CDR3 sequence (DNA): TGTGCCAGCAGCTTGGCGGCAGGGGGAGGCTACACCTTC.

This clonotype was picked up a small number of times. This chain links TRBV5-5 with TRBJ2-7; D unresolved. CDR3 size: 17 residues. CDR1 SGHKS and CDR2 YYEKEE come from the germline V gene (reference sequence). The V gene lost 4 bases and the J gene lost 2 bases, with 22 bases spanning the gap. CDR3 residues: CASSPFVYGPAAYEQYF. The CDR3 DNA follows: TGTGCCAGCAGCCCCTTTGTTTACGGGCCAGCTGCCTACGAGCAGTACTTC.

This rearrangement joins TRBV5-6 to TRBJ2-2; D is unresolved. The ends were cut back, 1 base at V and 3 bases at J, with 7 bases in the middle. The V gene's germline CDR1 is SGHDT and CDR2 YYEEEE. This CDR3 is built from 14 residues. CDR3 DNA: TGTGCCAGCAGCTTGAACAGTTACACCGGGGAGCTGTTTTTT. Amino acids: CASSLNSYTGELFF.

This clonotype turned up a few times. Written as DNA, the CDR3 is TGTGCCAGCAGCTTGTCGACTACAGATACGCAGTATTTT. This sequence encodes CASSLSTTDTQYF. The chain carries TRBV7-9 and TRBJ2-3; D gene unclear. Trimming stripped 3 bases from V and 3 bases from J, with 7 bases between. The CDR3 runs 13 residues. CDR1 is SEHNR and CDR2 is FQNEAQ in the germline V gene (reference sequence).

The chain recombines TRBV6-1 with TRBJ2-7; tentative D call: TRBD1 (6 bases). From germline, CDR1 is MNHNS and CDR2 SASEGT. Deletions cut 2 bases from V and 7 bases from J, with 12 bases between. The CDR3 runs to 13 residues. CDR3 amino acids: CASSEPGVREQYF. CDR3 sequence (DNA): TGTGCCAGCAGTGAACCAGGGGTTCGGGAGCAGTACTTC.

There are many counts of this clonotype. The chain joins TRBV4-3 to TRBJ2-2; no definite D call. This CDR3 has 16 residues. The V and J ends lost 1 base and 0 bases respectively, with 9 bases between them. Germline V gene sequence: CDR1 LGHNA, CDR2 YSLEER. The CDR3 bases are TGCGCCAGCAGCCAAGGTTTGGGTCCGAACACCGGGGAGCTGTTTTTT. Translated: CASSQGLGPNTGELFF.

This clonotype was observed many times. V gene TRBV7-3 combines with J gene TRBJ2-7; 8 bases agree with TRBD1. The CDR3 totals 15 residues. V was clipped by 3 bases and J by 0 bases; unmatched bases: 4. Germline V gives CDR1 SGHTA, CDR2 FQGTGA. The CDR3 here is CASSFGQGGSYEQYF. In nucleotides, the CDR3 is TGTGCCAGCAGCTTTGGACAGGGAGGCTCCTACGAGCAGTACTTC.

J is TRBJ1-2 and V is TRBV5-1; 9 bases line up with TRBD1. J was trimmed by 14 bases and V by 0 bases; bases with no gene match: 17. The length of the CDR3 is 16 residues. The germline gives CDR1 SGHRS, CDR2 YFSETQ. This CDR3 reads CASSLAHSGQGNEETF. CDR3 sequence (DNA): TGCGCCAGCAGCTTGGCCCACTCAGGACAGGGGAATGAGGAGACCTTC.

J is TRBJ2-1 and V is TRBV12-3 or TRBV12-4; D perhaps matches TRBD1 (6 bases). The CDR3 length is 14 residues. The V end was cut by 4 bases, the J end by 7 bases, with 14 bases between. The CDR3 nucleotides read TGTGCCAGCAGTTCAATGGGGGCGAGGAATGAGCAGTTCTTC. Its protein product is CASSSMGARNEQFF.

J is TRBJ1-5 and V is TRBV20-1; D perhaps matches TRBD1 (6 bases). The germline CDR1 and CDR2 sequences are DFQATT and SNEGSKA (reference sequence). There are 15 residues in the CDR3. Between the trimmed V and J ends, which lost 0 bases and 0 bases, there was a span of 9 bases. CDR3 in amino acids: CSARETGLSNQPQHF. CDR3 nucleotides: TGCAGTGCTAGAGAAACAGGGCTTAGCAATCAGCCCCAGCATTTT.

This chain links TRBV20-1 with TRBJ2-5; no clear D. The germline V gene encodes CDR1 DFQATT and CDR2 SNEGSKA (reference sequence). CDR3 length equals 12 residues. V was cut by 3 bases and J by 4 bases, with 9 bases left in between. The CDR3 nucleotides read TGCAGTGCTAGGACCGGCGTAGAGACCCAGTACTTC. Its translation: CSARTGVETQYF.

This clonotype was observed a few times. The J gene is TRBJ2-2, the V gene TRBV20-1, with unresolved D. The CDR3 has 15 amino acids. Trimming left V 3 bases short and J 2 bases short, with 13 bases between. The V gene's germline CDR1 is DFQATT and CDR2 SNEGSKA (reference sequence). DNA for the CDR3: TGCAGTGCTAGGAACCTTTTGGATAACACCGGGGAGCTGTTTTTT. Its translation is CSARNLLDNTGELFF.

J is TRBJ2-3 and V is TRBV19; D not certain. In germline, CDR1 is LNHDA, CDR2 SQIVND (reference sequence). The CDR3 covers 13 residues. V was trimmed by 3 bases and J by 6 bases, leaving 10 bases between them. The CDR3 is CASSITEGDTQYF. CDR3 nucleotide sequence: TGTGCCAGTAGTATTACCGAAGGGGATACGCAGTATTTT.